This record looks at one TCR beta chain sequence and its context. Its antigen is currently unknown. Treatment defined: over 15 received Ad26.COV2.S at low or high dose, single or two shots; 5 received placebo; per-sample allocation not given. Sampling took place 63 days after the first vaccine or placebo injection. Here immunoSEQ multiplex PCR was the method, and the copy in TCRdb shows in-frame clones only, minus some. The sample has about 350,000 clones, about 88% seen once; the top ten hold about 10%. The sample comes from a study of Ad26.COV2.S vaccination and SARS-CoV-2 variants. Looking at the study overall: Intramuscular Ad26.COV2.S at 5x10^10 or 1x10^11 viral particles. Study-level points and caveats: Vaccinated individuals (as opposed to placebo recipients) had higher spike-specific TCR breadth.

V lost 0 bases to trimming and J lost 3 bases; unmatched junction nucleotides: 2. The CDR3 consists of 14 residues. Per the germline V gene, CDR1 is SGHRS and CDR2 is YFSETQ. The source material was peripheral blood, sampled in a trial of Ad26.COV2.S vaccine versus placebo. The V call is TRBV5-1, the J call TRBJ1-1; 7 bases agree with TRBD1. The sequence derives from a person aged 18-60 years who received the Ad26.COV2.S COVID-19 vaccine or a placebo. CDR3 amino acids: CASSLGGGHTEAFF. The CDR3, as DNA: TGCGCCAGCAGCTTGGGAGGGGGCCACACTGAAGCTTTCTTT.